This section outlines one TCR beta chain sequence together with its context. This specimen comes from a study of blood T cell repertoires in COVID-19. Across the study: COVID-19 samples, acute and convalescent, were from the United States, Italy and Spain. Sample material is recorded as cDNA or gDNA derived from T cells, B-cell-depleted T cells, or PBMCs.

Source study methods: For nucleated cells, counts were estimated from reference gene primer amplification. Using immunoSEQ multiplex PCR, the repertoire was profiled, and TCRdb retains in-frame clones only, with some absent. V, J and clone size are those of that table, while D and trimming were read from the DNA. This repertoire shows under 30,000 clones, 87% found once; its top ten account for about 8%. V trimming: 6 bases; J trimming: 2 bases; junction bases outside the gene matches: 5. The CDR3 sequence is 15 residues long. Germline assignment: CDR1 KGHSH and CDR2 LQKENI. The receptor was derived from a man aged 50 or older with active COVID-19. The sequencing input was peripheral blood. The chain carries TRBV18 and TRBJ2-3, with 10 bases that match TRBD1. CDR3 region: CASSIRQGATDTQYF. The CDR3 region has the DNA TGTGCCAGCTCGATTCGACAGGGGGCCACAGATACGCAGTATTTT.